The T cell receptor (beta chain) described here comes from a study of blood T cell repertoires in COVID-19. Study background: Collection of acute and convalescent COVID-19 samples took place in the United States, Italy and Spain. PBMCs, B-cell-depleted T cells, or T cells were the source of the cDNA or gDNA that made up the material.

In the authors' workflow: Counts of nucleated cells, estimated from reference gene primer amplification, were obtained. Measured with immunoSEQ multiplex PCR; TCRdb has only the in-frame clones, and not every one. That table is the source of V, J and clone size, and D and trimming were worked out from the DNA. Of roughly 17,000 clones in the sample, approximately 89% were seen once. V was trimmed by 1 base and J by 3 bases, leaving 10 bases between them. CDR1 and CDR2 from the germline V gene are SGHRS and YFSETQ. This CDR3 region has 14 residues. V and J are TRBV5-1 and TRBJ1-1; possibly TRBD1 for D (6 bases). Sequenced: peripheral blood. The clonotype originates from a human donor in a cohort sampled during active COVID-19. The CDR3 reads CASSLTGKHTEAFF. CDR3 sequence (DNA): TGCGCCAGCAGCTTGACAGGGAAACACACTGAAGCTTTCTTT.